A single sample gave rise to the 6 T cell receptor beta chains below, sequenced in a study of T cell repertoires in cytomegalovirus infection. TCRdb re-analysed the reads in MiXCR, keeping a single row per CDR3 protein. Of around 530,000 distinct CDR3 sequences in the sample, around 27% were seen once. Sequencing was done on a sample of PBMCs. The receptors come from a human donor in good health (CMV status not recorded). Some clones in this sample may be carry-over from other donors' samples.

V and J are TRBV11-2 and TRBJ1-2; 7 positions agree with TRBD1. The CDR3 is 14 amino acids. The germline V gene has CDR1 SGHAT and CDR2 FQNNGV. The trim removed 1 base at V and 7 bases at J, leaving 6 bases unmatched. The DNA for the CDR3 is TGTGCCAGCAGCTTAGTGGAGGGGGCGGTTGGCTACACCTTC. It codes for CASSLVEGAVGYTF.

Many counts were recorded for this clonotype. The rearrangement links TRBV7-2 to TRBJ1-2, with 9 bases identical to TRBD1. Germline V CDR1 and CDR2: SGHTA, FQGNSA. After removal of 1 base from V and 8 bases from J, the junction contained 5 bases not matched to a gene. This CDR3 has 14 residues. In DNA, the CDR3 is TGTGCCAGCAGCTTAGACAGGGGGCAACGGGGCTACACCTTC. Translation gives CASSLDRGQRGYTF.

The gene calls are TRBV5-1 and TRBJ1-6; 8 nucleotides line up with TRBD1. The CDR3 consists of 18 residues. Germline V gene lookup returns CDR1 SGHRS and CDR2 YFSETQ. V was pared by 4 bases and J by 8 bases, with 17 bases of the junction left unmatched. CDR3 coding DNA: TGCGCCAGCAGCAATCCGGAGACAGGGGTCATCCGGGATTCACCCCTCCACTTT. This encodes CASSNPETGVIRDSPLHF.

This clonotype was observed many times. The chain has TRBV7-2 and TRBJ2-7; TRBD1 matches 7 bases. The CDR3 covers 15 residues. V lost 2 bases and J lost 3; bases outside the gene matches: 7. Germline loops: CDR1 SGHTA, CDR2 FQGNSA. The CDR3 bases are TGTGCCAGCAGCTTATACGAGACAGGGATCTACGAGCAGTACTTC. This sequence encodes CASSLYETGIYEQYF.

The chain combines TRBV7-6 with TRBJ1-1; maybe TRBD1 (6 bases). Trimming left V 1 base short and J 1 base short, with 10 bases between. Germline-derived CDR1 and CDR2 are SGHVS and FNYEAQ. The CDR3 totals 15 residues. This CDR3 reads CASSLGAGENTEAFF. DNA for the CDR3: TGTGCCAGCAGCTTAGGGGCAGGGGAGAACACTGAAGCTTTCTTT.

CDR3 sequence reads: CAISESTTGGYPLSGANVLTF. The CDR3 DNA sequence: TGTGCCATCAGTGAGTCTACGACAGGGGGCTACCCCCTCTCTGGGGCCAACGTCCTGACTTTC. V is TRBV10-3 and J is TRBJ2-6; TRBD1 agrees at 10 bases. The CDR3 runs to 21 residues. J lost 0 bases, V lost 0 bases, and 11 bases had no gene match. Germline CDR1 is ENHRY and CDR2 is SYGVKD.